These 8 T cell receptor beta chains were sequenced from one sample in a study of T cells after yellow fever vaccination. MiXCR, applied by TCRdb to the 5' RACE reads, yields one record per CDR3 protein. The table has 500,000 to 650,000 distinct CDR3 sequences, approximately 13% seen once. The sequencing used PBMCs, collected on the day of the yellow fever booster vaccination. These receptors were obtained from a man between 25 and 39 years old who received the YFV17D yellow fever vaccine.

This sequence joins TRBV10-1 and TRBJ2-3; 9 nucleotides agree with TRBD2. CDR3 length equals 15 residues. The V gene end was trimmed by 3 bases and the J gene end by 4 bases; junction bases not matched to a gene: 5. The germline CDR1 and CDR2 sequences are WNHNN and SYGVQD (reference sequence). DNA of the CDR3: TGCGCCAGCAGTGATCTTAGCGGGAGTGCAGATACGCAGTATTTT. This translates into CASSDLSGSADTQYF.

The sample holds many counts of this clonotype. J is TRBJ2-1 and V is TRBV6-5; 8 bases are a match to TRBD2. Germline assignment: CDR1 MNHEY and CDR2 SVGAGI. After removal of 5 bases from V and 0 bases from J, the junction contained 21 bases not matched to a gene. The CDR3 is 21 amino acids. The CDR3 region is CASSNRGGLGSSGSSYNEQFF. The CDR3, as DNA: TGTGCCAGCAGTAACCGGGGGGGGTTGGGTTCTTCCGGCAGCTCCTACAATGAGCAGTTCTTC.

The chain carries TRBV3-1 and TRBJ1-6, with 9 positions matching TRBD1. Germline V gene lookup returns CDR1 LGHDT and CDR2 YNNKEL (reference sequence). The CDR3 spans 17 residues. V shed 4 bases, J shed 9 bases, and the junction held 13 bases outside the gene matches. The DNA for the CDR3 is TGTGCCAGCAGCCTCCTTGACATCGGGACAGGGAGTTCACCCCTCCACTTT. This translates into CASSLLDIGTGSSPLHF.

This clonotype was seen a few times. V is TRBV7-2 and J is TRBJ2-7; a possible D gene is TRBD2 (6 bases). CDR1 is SGHTA, CDR2 FQGNSA, per germline. With 5 bases removed from V and 2 bases from J, the gap between germline ends came to 13 bases. This CDR3 contains 14 residues. The CDR3 DNA reads TGTGCCAGCAGCGCCGAGCGGGTTACCTACGAGCAGTACTTC. Translating gives CASSAERVTYEQYF.

The chain uses TRBV20-1 and TRBJ1-6; D is unclear. The germline CDR1 and CDR2 sequences are DFQATT and SNEGSKA (reference sequence). V lost 3 bases, J lost 7 bases, and 13 bases lay in between. The CDR3 is 14 amino acids. CDR3 in amino acids: CSARSEMRNSPLHF. In DNA form, the CDR3 reads TGCAGTGCTAGGTCGGAAATGAGAAATTCACCCCTCCACTTT.

V usage is TRBV3-1 and J usage is TRBJ2-1; 7 nucleotides align to TRBD2. This CDR3 has 16 amino acids. CDR1 LGHDT and CDR2 YNNKEL come from the germline V gene (reference sequence). V trimming: 0 bases; J trimming: 10 bases; junction bases outside the gene matches: 12. The CDR3 reads CASSQETHSVGGEQFF. In DNA, the CDR3 is TGTGCCAGCAGCCAAGAAACCCACTCAGTGGGAGGGGAGCAGTTCTTC.

This clonotype was detected only a few times. J is TRBJ2-7 and V is TRBV20-1, with TRBD2 matching 10 bases. This CDR3 is built from 14 residues. CDR1 and CDR2 from the germline V gene are DFQATT and SNEGSKA (reference sequence). Losses at the gene ends were 1 base for V and 2 bases for J; bases not matched to a gene: 2. The DNA for the CDR3 is TGCAGTGCTAGAGTTAGCGGGAGGACCTACGAGCAGTACTTC. Translated: CSARVSGRTYEQYF.

This clonotype was detected only a few times. The rearrangement uses TRBV20-1 and TRBJ2-7; maybe TRBD2 (6 bases). CDR1 is DFQATT, CDR2 SNEGSKA, per germline (reference sequence). V was shortened by 0 bases and J by 0 bases, with 12 bases between the two germline ends. The CDR3 is 15 amino acids. The CDR3 DNA is TGCAGTGCTAGAGATATGGAGGGGAACTCCTACGAGCAGTACTTC. Encoded protein: CSARDMEGNSYEQYF.